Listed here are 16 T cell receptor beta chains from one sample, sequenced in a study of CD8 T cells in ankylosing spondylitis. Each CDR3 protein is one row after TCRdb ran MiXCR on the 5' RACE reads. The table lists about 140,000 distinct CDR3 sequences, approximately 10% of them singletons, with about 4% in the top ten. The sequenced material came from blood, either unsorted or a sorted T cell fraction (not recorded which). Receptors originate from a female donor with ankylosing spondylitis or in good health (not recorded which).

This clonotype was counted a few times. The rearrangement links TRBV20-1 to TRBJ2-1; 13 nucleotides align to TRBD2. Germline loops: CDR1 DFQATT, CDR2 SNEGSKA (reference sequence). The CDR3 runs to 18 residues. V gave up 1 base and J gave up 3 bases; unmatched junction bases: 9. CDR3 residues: CSARGTSGGQSLYNEQFF. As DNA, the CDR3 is TGCAGTGCTAGAGGGACTAGCGGGGGCCAGTCCCTCTACAATGAGCAGTTCTTC.

The CDR3 spells CASSSRTRTGELFF. The CDR3 nucleotides read TGTGCCAGCAGCTCCCGGACGAGGACCGGGGAGCTGTTTTTT. The chain recombines TRBV5-8 with TRBJ2-2; D remains unclear. The germline V gene has CDR1 SGHTS and CDR2 YDEGEE. With 3 bases removed from V and 5 bases from J, the gap between germline ends came to 11 bases. CDR3 length: 14 residues.

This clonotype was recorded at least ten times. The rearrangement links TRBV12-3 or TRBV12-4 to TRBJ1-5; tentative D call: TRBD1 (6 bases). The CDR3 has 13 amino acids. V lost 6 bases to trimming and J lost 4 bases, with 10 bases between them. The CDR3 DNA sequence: TGTGCCAGCAGCCCTGGACAGAATCAGCCCCAGCATTTT. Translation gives CASSPGQNQPQHF.

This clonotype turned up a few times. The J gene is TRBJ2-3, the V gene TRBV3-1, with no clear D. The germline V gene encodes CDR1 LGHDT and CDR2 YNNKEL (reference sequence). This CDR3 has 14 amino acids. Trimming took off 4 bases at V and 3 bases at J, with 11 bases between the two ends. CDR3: CASSRTLRTDTQYF. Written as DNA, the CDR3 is TGTGCCAGCAGCCGCACGCTCCGGACAGATACGCAGTATTTT.

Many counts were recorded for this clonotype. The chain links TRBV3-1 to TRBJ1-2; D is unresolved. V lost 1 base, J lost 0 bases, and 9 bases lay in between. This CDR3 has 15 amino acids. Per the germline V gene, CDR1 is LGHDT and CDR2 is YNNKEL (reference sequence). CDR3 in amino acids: CASSQGTRANYGYTF. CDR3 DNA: TGTGCCAGCAGCCAAGGTACCAGAGCTAACTATGGCTACACCTTC.

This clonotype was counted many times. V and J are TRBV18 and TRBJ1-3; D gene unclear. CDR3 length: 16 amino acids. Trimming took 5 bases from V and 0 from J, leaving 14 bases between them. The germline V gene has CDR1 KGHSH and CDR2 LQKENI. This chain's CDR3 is CASSSNSDSSGNTIYF. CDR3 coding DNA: TGTGCCAGCTCATCAAACAGCGACTCCTCTGGAAACACCATATATTTT.

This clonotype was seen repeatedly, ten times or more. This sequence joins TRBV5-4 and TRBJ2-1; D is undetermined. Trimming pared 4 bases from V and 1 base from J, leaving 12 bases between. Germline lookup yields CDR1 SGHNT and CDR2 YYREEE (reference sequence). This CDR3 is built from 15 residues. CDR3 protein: CASSAAGGSYNEQFF. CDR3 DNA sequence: TGTGCCAGCAGCGCCGCCGGTGGGTCCTACAATGAGCAGTTCTTC.

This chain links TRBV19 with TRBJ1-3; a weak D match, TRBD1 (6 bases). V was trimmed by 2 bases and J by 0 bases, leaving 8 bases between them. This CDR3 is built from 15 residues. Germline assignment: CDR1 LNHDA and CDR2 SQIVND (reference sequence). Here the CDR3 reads CASSIQGFSGNTIYF. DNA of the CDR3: TGTGCCAGTAGTATACAGGGGTTCTCTGGAAACACCATATATTTT. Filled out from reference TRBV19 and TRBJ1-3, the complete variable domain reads DGGITQSPKYLFRKEGQNVTLSCEQNLNHDAMYWYRQDPGQGLRLIYYSQIVNDFQKGDIAEGYSVSREKKESFPLTVTSAQKNPTAFYLCASSIQGFSGNTIYFGEGSWLTVV.

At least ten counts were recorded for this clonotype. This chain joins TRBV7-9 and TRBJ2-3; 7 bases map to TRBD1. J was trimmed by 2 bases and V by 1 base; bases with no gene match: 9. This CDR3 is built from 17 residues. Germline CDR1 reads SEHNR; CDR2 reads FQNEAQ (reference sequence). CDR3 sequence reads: CASSLGLPGQNTDTQYF. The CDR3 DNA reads TGTGCCAGCAGCTTAGGGCTACCGGGACAGAACACAGATACGCAGTATTTT.

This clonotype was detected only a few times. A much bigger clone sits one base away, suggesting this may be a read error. Here the CDR3 reads CASSQELNYGYPF. In DNA, the CDR3 is TGTGCCAGCAGCCAAGAGTTAAACTATGGCTACCCCTTC. The chain links TRBV3-1 to TRBJ1-2; D gene unclear. The V gene's germline CDR1 is LGHDT and CDR2 YNNKEL (reference sequence). The length of the CDR3 is 13 residues.

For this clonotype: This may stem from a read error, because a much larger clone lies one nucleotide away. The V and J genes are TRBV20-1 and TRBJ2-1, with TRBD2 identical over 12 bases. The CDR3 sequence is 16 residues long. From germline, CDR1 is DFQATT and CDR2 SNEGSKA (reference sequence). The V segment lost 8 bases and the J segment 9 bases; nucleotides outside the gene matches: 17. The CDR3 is CSTAPSGRAFYGEQFF. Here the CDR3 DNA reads TGCAGTACTGCCCCTAGCGGGAGGGCCTTCTACGGTGAGCAGTTCTTC.

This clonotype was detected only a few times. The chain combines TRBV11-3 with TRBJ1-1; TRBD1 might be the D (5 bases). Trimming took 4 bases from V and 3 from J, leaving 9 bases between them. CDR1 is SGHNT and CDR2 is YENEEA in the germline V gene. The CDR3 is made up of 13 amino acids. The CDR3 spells CASSSGGDTEAFF. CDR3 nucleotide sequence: TGTGCCAGCAGCTCCGGGGGGGACACTGAAGCTTTCTTT.

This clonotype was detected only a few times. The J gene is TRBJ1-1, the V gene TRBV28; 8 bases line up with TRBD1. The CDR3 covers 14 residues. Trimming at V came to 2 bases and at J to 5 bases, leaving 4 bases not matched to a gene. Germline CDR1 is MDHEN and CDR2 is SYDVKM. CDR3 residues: CASSLQGAGTEAFF. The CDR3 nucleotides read TGTGCCAGCAGTTTACAGGGGGCAGGGACTGAAGCTTTCTTT.

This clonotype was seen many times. CDR3 DNA: TGCGCCAGCAGCATCGGGACAGTTCAAGAGACCCAGTACTTC. Translated, it gives CASSIGTVQETQYF. This chain uses TRBV5-1 with TRBJ2-5, with 7 bases lining up with TRBD1. This CDR3 region has 14 residues. CDR1 and CDR2 (germline): SGHRS, YFSETQ. V lost 4 bases to trimming and J lost 2 bases; unmatched junction nucleotides: 5.

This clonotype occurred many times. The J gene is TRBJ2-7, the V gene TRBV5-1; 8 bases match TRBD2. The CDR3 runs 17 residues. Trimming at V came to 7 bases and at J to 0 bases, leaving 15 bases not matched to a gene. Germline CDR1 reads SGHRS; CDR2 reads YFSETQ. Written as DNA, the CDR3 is TGCGCCAGCCGCGGGGGCGGGGGGACCCTTTCCTCCTACGAGCAGTACTTC. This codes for CASRGGGGTLSSYEQYF.

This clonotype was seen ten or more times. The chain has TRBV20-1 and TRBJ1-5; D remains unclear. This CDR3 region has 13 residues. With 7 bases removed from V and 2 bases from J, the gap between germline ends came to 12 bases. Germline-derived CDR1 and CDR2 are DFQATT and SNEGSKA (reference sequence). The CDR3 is CSVGLRGNQPQHF. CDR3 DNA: TGCAGTGTGGGATTACGAGGCAATCAGCCCCAGCATTTT.